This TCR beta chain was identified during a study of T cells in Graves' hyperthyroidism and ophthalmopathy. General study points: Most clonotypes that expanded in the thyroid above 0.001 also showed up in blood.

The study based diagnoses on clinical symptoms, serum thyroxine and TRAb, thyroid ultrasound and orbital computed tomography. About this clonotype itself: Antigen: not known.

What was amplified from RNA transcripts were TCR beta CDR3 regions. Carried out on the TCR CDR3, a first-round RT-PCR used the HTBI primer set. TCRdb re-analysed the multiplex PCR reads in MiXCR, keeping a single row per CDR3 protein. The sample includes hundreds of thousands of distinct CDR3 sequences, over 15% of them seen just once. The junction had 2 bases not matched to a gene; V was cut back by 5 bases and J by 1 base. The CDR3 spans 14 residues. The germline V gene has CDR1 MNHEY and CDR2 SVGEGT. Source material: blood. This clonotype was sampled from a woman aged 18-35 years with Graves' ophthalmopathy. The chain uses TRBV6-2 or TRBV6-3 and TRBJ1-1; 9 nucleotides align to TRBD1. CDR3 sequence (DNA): TGTGCCAGCAGTGGACAGGGGCGGAACACTGAAGCTTTCTTT. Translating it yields CASSGQGRNTEAFF.